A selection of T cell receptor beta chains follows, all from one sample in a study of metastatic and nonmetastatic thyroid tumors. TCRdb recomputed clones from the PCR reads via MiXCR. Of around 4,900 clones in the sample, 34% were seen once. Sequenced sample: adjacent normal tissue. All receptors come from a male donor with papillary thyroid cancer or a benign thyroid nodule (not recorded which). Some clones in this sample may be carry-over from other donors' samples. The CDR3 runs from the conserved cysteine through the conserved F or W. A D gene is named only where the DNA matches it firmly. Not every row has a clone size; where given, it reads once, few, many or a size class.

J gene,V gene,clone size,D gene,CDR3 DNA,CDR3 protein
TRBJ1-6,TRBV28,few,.,TGTGCCAGCAGCCAAATCGGAACCTATAATTCACCCCTCCACTTT,CASSQIGTYNSPLHF
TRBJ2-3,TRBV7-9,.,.,TGTGCCAGCTTGGGACCCTCGAACCCAGATACGCAGTATTTT,CASLGPSNPDTQYF
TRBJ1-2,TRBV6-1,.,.,TGTGCCAGTGGAGGGGTCTATGGCTACACCTTC,CASGGVYGYTF
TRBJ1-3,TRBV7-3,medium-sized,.,TGTGCCAGCAGCTTAACCCCAGGCCACTCTGGAAACACCATATATTTT,CASSLTPGHSGNTIYF
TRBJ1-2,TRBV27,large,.,TGTGCCAGCAGTTTGCAGACAACGAACTATGGCTACACCTTC,CASSLQTTNYGYTF
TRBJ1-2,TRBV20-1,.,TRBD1,TGCAGTGCTACAGGGGGCGCTGGATTCTATGGCTACACCTTC,CSATGGAGFYGYTF
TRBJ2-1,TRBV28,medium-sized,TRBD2,TGTGCCAGCAACGGGTGGTCTAGCGGTACATCCTACAATGAGCAGTTCTTC,CASNGWSSGTSYNEQFF
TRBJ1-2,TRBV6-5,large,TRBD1,TGTGCCAGCAGTTACTCACCGACAGGGGCTAACTATGGCTACACCTTC,CASSYSPTGANYGYTF
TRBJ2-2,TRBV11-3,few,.,TGTGCCAGCAGACGGGACGTCAACACCGGGGAGCTGTTTTTT,CASRRDVNTGELFF
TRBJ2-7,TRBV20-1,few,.,TGCAGTGCTAGAACCGGGATCACCTACGAGCAGTACTTC,CSARTGITYEQYF
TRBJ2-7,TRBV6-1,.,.,TGTGCCAGCAGTCGCCCCGGGACCAGTTCTAGCGAGCAGTACTTC,CASSRPGTSSSEQYF
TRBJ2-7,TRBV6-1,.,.,TGTGCCAGCAGAAACAAAGGGGGGACAGCAGAGCAGTACTTC,CASRNKGGTAEQYF
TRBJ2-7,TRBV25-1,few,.,TGTGCCAGCAGTGAATATACGAGCCCCTACGAGCAGTACTTC,CASSEYTSPYEQYF
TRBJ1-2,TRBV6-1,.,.,TGTGCCAGCAGTGAATTCGGCGTGCGGGGGGGGTATGGCTACACCTTC,CASSEFGVRGGYGYTF
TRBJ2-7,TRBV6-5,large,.,TGTGCCAGCAGTTACTCGGGTGGGAGCGGATCCTACGAGCAGTACTTC,CASSYSGGSGSYEQYF
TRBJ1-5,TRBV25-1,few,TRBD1,TGTGCCAGCAGTGACCCGGGACAGGGGCGTTTTCGGCCCCAGCATTTT,CASSDPGQGRFRPQHF
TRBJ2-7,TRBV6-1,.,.,TGTGCCAGCAACGAAAGGGACGAGCAGTACTTC,CASNERDEQYF
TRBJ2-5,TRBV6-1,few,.,TGTGCCAGCACCGCACTGGGGAGGTCACGGGGGGAGACCCAGTACTTC,CASTALGRSRGETQYF
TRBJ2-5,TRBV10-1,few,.,TGCGCCAGCAGTGTAGGGTACCAAGAGACCCAGTACTTC,CASSVGYQETQYF
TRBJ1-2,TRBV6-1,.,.,TGTGCCAGCAGTCTTCCCGGGGGGTTCTGGCCCTTC,CASSLPGGFWPF
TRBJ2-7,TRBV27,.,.,TGTGCCAGCAGTTCCGCAGCAGCGAAAGCGTACGAGCAGTACTTC,CASSSAAAKAYEQYF
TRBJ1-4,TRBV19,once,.,TGTGCCAGTAGTCCACAAAGCGGGAGGGGTGAAAAACTGTTTTTT,CASSPQSGRGEKLFF
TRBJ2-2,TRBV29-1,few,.,TGCAGCGTCGATACAGGGAATGGCGGGGGACTGTTTTTT,CSVDTGNGGGLFF
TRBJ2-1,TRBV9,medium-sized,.,TGTGCCAGCAGCCCTCAGGGGGGCACCTACAATGAGCAGTTCTTC,CASSPQGGTYNEQFF
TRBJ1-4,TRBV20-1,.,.,TGCAGTGCTAATCTAGTCGGAGGGGCTGGAAAACTGTTTTTT,CSANLVGGAGKLFF
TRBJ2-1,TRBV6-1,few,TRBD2,TGTGCCAGCAGTGCTTCGGGAGGGCCCCCTAATGAGCAGTTCTTC,CASSASGGPPNEQFF
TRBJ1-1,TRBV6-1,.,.,TGTGCCACAAAGAAAGGTACTGAAGCTTTCTTT,CATKKGTEAFF
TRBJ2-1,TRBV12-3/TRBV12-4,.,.,TGTGCCAGCAGTTTAGGGGGGGCCGACGGGGAGCAGTTCTTC,CASSLGGADGEQFF
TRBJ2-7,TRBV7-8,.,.,TGTGCCAGCAGCTTAGGCTTCCAGGCCACCTACGAGCAGTACTTC,CASSLGFQATYEQYF
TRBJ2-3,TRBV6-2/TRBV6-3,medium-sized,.,TGTGCCAGCAGTCAAGTACCCGAACCTACTAGCACAGATACGCAGTATTTT,CASSQVPEPTSTDTQYF
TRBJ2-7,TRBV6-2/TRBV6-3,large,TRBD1,TGTGCCAGCAGTTACCGACCCGGGACAGGGGATCCCGAGCAGTACTTC,CASSYRPGTGDPEQYF
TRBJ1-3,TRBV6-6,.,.,TGTGCCAGCAGTTATATCGGGGGCTCTGGAAACACCATATATTTT,CASSYIGGSGNTIYF
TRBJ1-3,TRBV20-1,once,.,TGCAGTGCTAGACCGATACTGTGGGGCGATGGAAACACCATATATTTT,CSARPILWGDGNTIYF
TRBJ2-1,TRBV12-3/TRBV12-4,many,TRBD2,TGTGCCAGCAGTCTGATTAGCGGGAGGGACAATGAGCAGTTCTTC,CASSLISGRDNEQFF
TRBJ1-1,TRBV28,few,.,TGTGCCAGCAGCCCAGCCGTGTCGGGGGCGCAGGGCACTGAAGCTTTCTTT,CASSPAVSGAQGTEAFF
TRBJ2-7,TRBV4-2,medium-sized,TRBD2,TGTGCCAGCAGCGTAGGATTAGCGGGTTCGGGCGAGCAGTACTTC,CASSVGLAGSGEQYF
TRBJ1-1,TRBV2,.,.,TGTGCCAGCAGCGGGCGCGGGAACACTGAAGCTTTCTTT,CASSGRGNTEAFF
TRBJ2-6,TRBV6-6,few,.,TGTGCCAGCAGTTACTCAGGTTATTCTGGGGCCAACGTCCTGACTTTC,CASSYSGYSGANVLTF
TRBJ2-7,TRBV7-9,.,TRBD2,TGTGCCAGCAGCGAGTGTGTAGCGGGCTACGGGCAGTACTTC,CASSECVAGYGQYF
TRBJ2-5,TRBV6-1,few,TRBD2,TGTGCCAGCAGTCTCGTAGCGGGTATTCAAGAGACCCAGTACTTC,CASSLVAGIQETQYF
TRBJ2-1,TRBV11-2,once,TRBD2,TGTGCCAGCAGCTTGGGACTAGCGGTCCTCAATGAGCAGTTCTTC,CASSLGLAVLNEQFF
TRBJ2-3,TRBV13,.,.,TGTGCCAGCAGCACTAGACAGGGGATCTATAGCGGGATTACAGATACGCAGTATTTT,CASSTRQGIYSGITDTQYF
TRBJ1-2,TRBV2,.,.,TGTGCCAGCAGTATTGGACCCTCCGGGTTCTATGGCTACACCTTC,CASSIGPSGFYGYTF
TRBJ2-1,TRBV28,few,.,TGTGCCACCGCGGGACAGTTATACAATGAGCAGTTCTTC,CATAGQLYNEQFF
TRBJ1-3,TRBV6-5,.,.,TGTGCCAGCAGTTACTCCGGGACAACTGGAAACACCATATATTTT,CASSYSGTTGNTIYF
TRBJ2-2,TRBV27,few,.,TGTGCCAGCAGTTTGTGGGGAAACACCGGGGAGCTGTTTTTT,CASSLWGNTGELFF
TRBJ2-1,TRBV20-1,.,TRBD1,TGCAGTGCTAGAGGGTTGTATCACAGGGGTGCCGATGAGCAGTTCTTC,CSARGLYHRGADEQFF
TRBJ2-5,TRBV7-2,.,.,TGTGCCAGCAGCTCTGGACTTGGGGGGACCCAGTACTTC,CASSSGLGGTQYF